This TCR beta chain is drawn from a study of cytomegalovirus exposure and HLA in healthy donors. This CDR3 region has 18 residues. Per the germline V gene, CDR1 is LNHDA and CDR2 is SQIVND (reference sequence). V lost 0 bases to trimming and J lost 1 base, with 18 bases between them. Whole-study results and caveats: Later analysis demonstrated an association between a missense DCLRE1C variant and TCR beta V- and J-gene trimming.

PCR primers comprised 60 Vbeta and 13 Jbeta primers. The table came from immunoSEQ multiplex PCR; TCRdb's copy has only in-frame clones and leaves some out. The data contain 200,000 to 250,000 clones, 83% of them singletons. Remarks on this clone: The antigen remains unidentified.

The rearrangement links TRBV19 to TRBJ1-1; unclear D gene. The sample taken for sequencing was PBMCs. This clonotype was sampled from a girl aged 5 to 17 in good health and CMV-seronegative. CDR3 residues: CASSIDRRRGVRNTEAFF. The CDR3 DNA is TGTGCCAGTAGTATAGATCGGCGACGGGGAGTTAGGAACACTGAAGCTTTCTTT.